The source of this T cell receptor (beta chain) is a study of T cell changes during pregnancy in multiple sclerosis. This CDR3 region has 21 residues. Measured with immunoSEQ multiplex PCR; TCRdb has only the in-frame clones, and not every one. The table has roughly 110,000 clones, roughly 90% seen once. The sample consisted of peripheral blood, taken after pregnancy. V is TRBV12-2 and J is TRBJ1-5; no DNA check was done on the table's D call, TRBD1. TRBV12-2 is labeled a pseudogene. This clonotype was sampled from a female donor with multiple sclerosis, enrolled in a pregnancy study. CDR3: CASRFNSLLFRDRVRNQPQHF. The CDR3 DNA reads TGTGCAAGTCGCTTCAATTCATTGTTGTTTCGGGACAGGGTACGAAATCAGCCCCAGCATTTT.